This T cell receptor (beta chain) was captured in a study of T cells in Graves' hyperthyroidism and ophthalmopathy. The diagnoses drew upon clinical symptoms, serum thyroxine and TRAb, thyroid ultrasound and orbital computed tomography. Researchers amplified the TCR beta CDR3 regions from RNA transcripts. The TCR CDR3 first-round RT-PCR relied on the HTBI primer set. TCRdb used MiXCR to reprocess the multiplex PCR reads, holding one entry per CDR3 protein. Seen here are about 520,000 distinct CDR3 sequences, roughly a quarter observed once, and the top ten hold 10% to 12%. This clonotype was found many times. This CDR3 contains 14 residues. The ends were cut back, 8 bases at V and 4 bases at J, with 17 bases in the middle. Per germline, CDR1 ENHRY and CDR2 SYGVKD.

The receptor's source is a woman aged 25 to 45 with Graves' ophthalmopathy. The source material was blood. The chain uses TRBV10-3 and TRBJ1-1; tentatively, D is TRBD1 (5 bases). As DNA, the CDR3 is TGTGCCATCGGGGCGGGGACTCTGGCCACTGAAGCTTTCTTT. This translates into CAIGAGTLATEAFF.